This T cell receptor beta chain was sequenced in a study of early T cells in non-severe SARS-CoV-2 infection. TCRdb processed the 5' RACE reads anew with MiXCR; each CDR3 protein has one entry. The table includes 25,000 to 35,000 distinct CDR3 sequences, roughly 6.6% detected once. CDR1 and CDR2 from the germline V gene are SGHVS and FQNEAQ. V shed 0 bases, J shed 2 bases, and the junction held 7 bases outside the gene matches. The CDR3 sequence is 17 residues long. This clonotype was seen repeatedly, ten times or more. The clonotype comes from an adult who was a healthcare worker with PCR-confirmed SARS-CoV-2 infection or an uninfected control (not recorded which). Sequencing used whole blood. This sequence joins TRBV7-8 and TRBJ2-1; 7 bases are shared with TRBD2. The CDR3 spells CASSLARREFTYNEQFF. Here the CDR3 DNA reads TGTGCCAGCAGCTTAGCGAGGCGGGAGTTCACCTACAATGAGCAGTTCTTC.